This T cell receptor (beta chain) was profiled in a study of cytomegalovirus exposure and HLA in healthy donors. Deletions cut 0 bases from V and 2 bases from J, with 9 bases between. The CDR3 is 14 residues long. Germline V CDR1 and CDR2: SGDLS, YYNGEE. With 60 Vbeta and 13 Jbeta primers, the PCR was carried out. Produced via immunoSEQ multiplex PCR; TCRdb's table is partial and in-frame only. The table records around 100,000 clones, roughly three quarters of them present only once. This chain joins TRBV9 and TRBJ2-7; D is possibly TRBD2 (6 bases). The sequence was obtained from a male donor in good health and CMV-seropositive. The source material was PBMCs. The CDR3 region is CASSVGDFTYEQYF. The CDR3 DNA sequence: TGTGCCAGCAGCGTAGGGGACTTTACCTACGAGCAGTACTTC.